This TCR beta chain was recovered during a study of T cell responses to AZD1222 COVID-19 vaccine. The study's findings and limits: Vaccine-associated CD4 TCRs spanned spike, dominant at 160-218 and 743-854. Females outnumbered males among donors, who were mostly white British; clonal diversity was possibly underestimated. Unmutated variant regions are reportedly the target of nearly half of TCRs that are spike-specific.

The CDR3 spans 12 residues. The V gene lost 4 bases and the J gene lost 4 bases, with 8 bases spanning the gap. Germline V gene sequence: CDR1 SGHRS, CDR2 YFSETQ. The sample holds a few counts of this clone. As yet, its antigen is unknown. Measured with immunoSEQ multiplex PCR; TCRdb has only the in-frame clones, and not every one. The top ten clones hold about 2.4% of a sample with around 120,000 clones, approximately 91% of them seen once. The material sequenced was peripheral blood, taken on day 0 of AZD1222 vaccination. The source is an adult in good health. The chain links TRBV5-1 to TRBJ1-2; D gene uncertain. CDR3 nucleotide sequence: TGCGCCAGCAGCCCTGACCTCTATGGCTACACCTTC. It yields the protein CASSPDLYGYTF. The entire variable domain, with the rest obtained from reference TRBV5-1 and TRBJ1-2, is as follows: KAGVTQTPRYLIKTRGQQVTLSCSPISGHRSVSWYQQTPGQGLQFLFEYFSETQRNKGNFPGRFSGRQFSNSRSEMNVSTLELGDSALYLCASSPDLYGYTFGSGTRLTVV.